What follows is one TCR beta chain and its context. The antigen remains undetermined. This CDR3 is also generated by other DNA sequences in the sample. The assay was immunoSEQ multiplex PCR, and TCRdb's table has in-frame clones only and misses some. Of some 1,100,000 clones in the sample, 75% to 85% were seen once. This record comes from a study of shared clonotypes between healthy human individuals. Study conclusions and caveats: Sorted-subset sequencing was shown by rarefaction to be incomplete despite large depth. Clonotypes which were not shared had lower generation probabilities than clonotypes that all four donors shared.

Naive CD45RA+ and memory CD45RA-negative subsets were split from CD4+ cells. CDR3 length: 13 amino acids. Trimming took 5 bases from V and 3 from J, leaving 7 bases between them. Germline-derived CDR1 and CDR2 are SNHLY and FYNNEI. Sequenced sample: memory CD4+ T cells from PBMCs. As to subset: CD45RA-negative fraction. The gene calls are TRBV2 and TRBJ1-4; no reliable D call. This TCR derives from a young man in good health. Some clones in this sample may be carry-over from other donors' samples. In DNA, the CDR3 is TGTGCCAGCAGTCGCACAGCTAATGAAAAACTGTTTTTT. It codes for CASSRTANEKLFF.